One and the same sample provided the 16 T cell receptor beta chains below, sequenced in a study of regulatory T cells in long-lasting Graves disease. Library construction for TCR beta used iRepertoire HTBI primers and Arm-PCR of CDR3 regions. TCRdb independently ran MiXCR on the multiplex PCR reads; one entry per CDR3 protein. This sample has around 400,000 distinct CDR3 sequences; about 14% occur once, and the top ten carry 22%. Documented time point: newly diagnosed GD, antithyroid drugs for less than 3 months. Following extraction of RNA from PBMCs, that RNA was used to make the TCR library. Specimen: peripheral blood mononuclear cells (PBMCs), collected at new diagnosis, from a patient treated with antithyroid drugs. The source of these receptors is a female donor with Graves disease.

This clonotype was found many times. The chain is built from TRBV28 and TRBJ2-7; the match to TRBD1 covers 8 bases. Germline assignment: CDR1 MDHEN and CDR2 SYDVKM. The CDR3 consists of 13 residues. The trim removed 5 bases at V and 7 bases at J, leaving 7 bases unmatched. The CDR3 nucleotides are TGTGCCAGCAGTCCGCGGACAGGGAAAGAGCAGTACTTC. Its protein product is CASSPRTGKEQYF. Full variable domain (remainder filled in from reference TRBV28 and TRBJ2-7): DVKVTQSSRYLVKRTGEKVFLECVQDMDHENMFWYRQDPGLGLRLIYFSYDVKMKEKGDIPEGYSVSREKKERFSLILESASTNQTSMYLCASSPRTGKEQYFGPGTRLTVT.

This rearrangement joins TRBV28 to TRBJ1-4, with TRBD1 identical over 7 bases. CDR1 MDHEN and CDR2 SYDVKM come from the germline V gene. The trim removed 7 bases at V and 0 bases at J, leaving 5 bases unmatched. CDR3 length: 15 amino acids. Here the CDR3 reads CASNAGGATNEKLFF. The CDR3 DNA reads TGTGCCAGCAACGCAGGGGGTGCAACTAATGAAAAACTGTTTTTT.

The chain links TRBV29-1 to TRBJ2-1, with 9 bases lining up with TRBD2. CDR3 size: 13 residues. CDR1 and CDR2 (germline): SQVTM, ANQGSEA. Trimming took 6 bases from V and 9 from J; bases not matched to a gene: 9. CDR3 nucleotide sequence: TGCAGCGTGGGGGGGCTAGCGGGAACTGAGCAGTTCTTC. Translating it yields CSVGGLAGTEQFF.

There are a few counts of this clonotype. The rearrangement uses TRBV18 and TRBJ1-2; D gene uncertain. V was clipped by 1 base and J by 13 bases, with 16 bases between them. The germline V gene has CDR1 KGHSH and CDR2 LQKENI. The length of the CDR3 is 13 residues. Here the CDR3 reads CASSPLAMSGGTF. DNA of the CDR3: TGTGCCAGCTCACCACTTGCTATGTCTGGAGGCACCTTC.

This clonotype was seen many times. The J gene is TRBJ2-4, the V gene TRBV2; D not resolved. CDR3 length: 16 residues. V lost 2 bases to trimming and J lost 3 bases, with 14 bases between them. From germline, CDR1 is SNHLY and CDR2 FYNNEI. This CDR3 reads CASSEKRWLGKNIQYF. The CDR3 DNA sequence: TGTGCCAGCAGTGAAAAGAGGTGGCTGGGCAAAAACATTCAGTACTTC.

This clonotype was picked up many times. The rearrangement links TRBV13 to TRBJ2-1; 12 positions match TRBD2. CDR1 is PRHDT and CDR2 is FYEKMQ in the germline V gene (reference sequence). This CDR3 comprises 17 residues. V shed 0 bases, J shed 4 bases, and the junction held 4 bases outside the gene matches. CDR3 sequence reads: CASSLGWTSGVYNEQFF. The CDR3 DNA reads TGTGCCAGCAGCTTAGGTTGGACTAGCGGGGTGTACAATGAGCAGTTCTTC.

This clonotype was counted ten times or more. The chain uses TRBV28 and TRBJ1-2, with D perhaps matching TRBD1 (5 bases). Germline V gene sequence: CDR1 MDHEN, CDR2 SYDVKM. The CDR3 has 13 residues. V shed 4 bases and J shed 4 bases, with 10 bases lying between them. The CDR3 spells CASSSGTFYGYTF. The CDR3 coding sequence is TGTGCCAGCAGTTCCGGGACCTTCTATGGCTACACCTTC.

This clonotype was detected ten times or more. The chain links TRBV2 to TRBJ1-1; D gene unclear. CDR3 size: 13 residues. V shed 4 bases and J shed 3 bases, with 9 bases lying between them. CDR1 SNHLY and CDR2 FYNNEI come from the germline V gene. In DNA, the CDR3 is TGTGCCAGCAGTGCGCTTGCTTACACTGAAGCTTTCTTT. The encoded protein is CASSALAYTEAFF.

This clonotype came up many times. The genes are TRBV20-1 and TRBJ1-4, with D hard to call. This CDR3 comprises 14 residues. The V gene lost 2 bases and the J gene lost 7 bases, with 14 bases spanning the gap. Germline loops: CDR1 DFQATT, CDR2 SNEGSKA (reference sequence). The CDR3 reads CSARLPRRGEKLFF. As DNA, the CDR3 is TGCAGTGCTAGACTCCCAAGGAGAGGTGAAAAACTGTTTTTT.

This clonotype was recorded a few times. This chain connects TRBV6-1 to TRBJ1-1; a possible D gene is TRBD1 (6 bases). The V end lost 6 bases, the J end lost 1 base, and 21 bases lay between the germline ends. Looked up from germline, CDR1 is MNHNS and CDR2 is SASEGT. The CDR3 is 17 residues long. As DNA, the CDR3 is TGTGCCAGCAGATGGAACAGGGAAGGGGGAGAGAACACTGAAGCTTTCTTT. Its protein product is CASRWNREGGENTEAFF.

There are a few counts of this clonotype. V and J are TRBV12-3 or TRBV12-4 and TRBJ2-2; 11 nucleotides match TRBD2. V was pared by 7 bases and J by 5 bases, with 9 bases of the junction left unmatched. This CDR3 comprises 16 residues. DNA for the CDR3: TGTGCCAGCATTCCACTAGCGGGAGTAGGGACCGGGGAGCTGTTTTTT. Translation gives CASIPLAGVGTGELFF.

This clonotype appeared a few times. This sequence joins TRBV5-4 and TRBJ2-1, with 10 positions matching TRBD2. Germline loops: CDR1 SGHNT, CDR2 YYREEE (reference sequence). The CDR3 loop spans 15 amino acids. The V gene end was trimmed by 4 bases and the J gene end by 6 bases; junction bases not matched to a gene: 7. Here the CDR3 DNA reads TGTGCCAGCAGCGCGACTAGCGGGTGGGGCAATGAGCAGTTCTTC. It is translated as CASSATSGWGNEQFF.

This clonotype showed up just a few times. The rearrangement joins TRBV12-3 or TRBV12-4 to TRBJ2-1; D unresolved. The V end was cut by 7 bases, the J end by 5 bases, with 12 bases between. The CDR3 is made up of 13 amino acids. The CDR3 coding sequence is TGTGCCAGCACCTATTCTTCGCACAATGAGCAGTTCTTC. It yields the protein CASTYSSHNEQFF.

This clonotype has more than one count but fewer than ten. A junction boundary mismatches the germline segment, possibly from a read error. V is TRBV12-3 or TRBV12-4 and J is TRBJ2-2, with D perhaps TRBD1 or TRBD2 (5 bases each). The CDR3 has 16 amino acids. This chain's CDR3 is CAGREIPGVTKEELFF. The CDR3 region has the DNA TGTGCCGGCAGGGAGATACCGGGCGTCACAAAAGAGGAGCTGTTTTTT.

This clonotype was counted many times. This rearrangement joins TRBV27 to TRBJ2-7, with 7 bases matching TRBD1. The V gene end was trimmed by 2 bases and the J gene end by 0 bases; junction bases not matched to a gene: 4. The CDR3 is made up of 15 amino acids. Germline assignment: CDR1 MNHEY and CDR2 SMNVEV (reference sequence). The CDR3 DNA follows: TGTGCCAGCAGTTTAAGGTGGGACAGCTCCTACGAGCAGTACTTC. Protein: CASSLRWDSSYEQYF.

This clonotype was seen many times. At one end the junction does not follow the germline gene, possibly because of a read error. This chain uses TRBV4-1 with TRBJ2-5; no firm D call. CDR1 and CDR2 (germline): MGHRA, YSYEKL. This CDR3 region has 14 residues. The CDR3 sequence is CASSQGSNGETQYF. DNA of the CDR3: TGTGCCAGCAGCCAAGGTTCCAACGGAGAGACCCAGTACTTC.